What follows are 13 T cell receptor beta chains derived from one specimen sequenced in a study of control samples from healthy donors and cancer patients. Clones were sequenced by immunoSEQ multiplex PCR, and TCRdb holds only the in-frame ones, with some missing. Of fewer than 200,000 clones in the sample, roughly 92% were seen once. The sequencing sample was made of blood. Receptors were obtained from a young man in good health.

This rearrangement joins TRBV7-9 to TRBJ1-5; D unclear. This CDR3 spans 12 amino acids. The germline V gene encodes CDR1 SEHNR and CDR2 FQNEAQ (reference sequence). V lost 1 base and J 7 bases, leaving 5 bases between the germline ends. The CDR3 loop reads CASSLGFQPQHF. CDR3 coding DNA: TGTGCCAGCAGCTTAGGGTTCCAGCCCCAGCATTTT.

This clone was detected only once. The rearrangement joins TRBV19 to TRBJ1-1; D ambiguous. CDR1 and CDR2 from the germline V gene are LNHDA and SQIVND (reference sequence). V was pared by 5 bases and J by 4 bases, with 11 bases between. This CDR3 contains 13 residues. DNA of the CDR3: TGTGCCAGTAGTCCCGGCGCCCGCACTGAAGCTTTCTTT. This encodes CASSPGARTEAFF.

Written as DNA, the CDR3 is TGTGCCAGCAGCCAAGATCCCTCCGGTTATACTGAAGCTTTCTTT. Translating it yields CASSQDPSGYTEAFF. The chain links TRBV3-1 (or the pseudogene TRBV3-2) to TRBJ1-1, with unresolved D. This CDR3 region has 15 residues. Germline V gene sequence: CDR1 LGHDT, CDR2 YNNKEL (reference sequence). The V end was cut by 0 bases, the J end by 5 bases, with 13 bases between.

V usage is TRBV11-2 and J usage is TRBJ2-3; no definite D call. The germline V gene has CDR1 SGHAT and CDR2 FQNNGV. Between the trimmed V and J ends, which lost 4 bases and 2 bases, there was a span of 13 bases. The CDR3 consists of 15 residues. The CDR3 nucleotides read TGTGCCAGCAGCTCCGGGTCTTACCCCACAGATACGCAGTATTTT. Translated, it gives CASSSGSYPTDTQYF.

The chain combines TRBV7-9 with TRBJ2-7, with D perhaps matching TRBD1 (6 bases). The CDR3 spans 15 residues. Germline assignment: CDR1 SEHNR and CDR2 FQNEAQ (reference sequence). V shed 6 bases and J shed 2 bases, with 17 bases lying between them. The CDR3 reads CASRPNRDRPYEQYF. The CDR3 DNA follows: TGTGCCAGCAGACCCAACAGGGACCGTCCCTACGAGCAGTACTTC.

This chain links TRBV7-2 with TRBJ1-3; a possible D gene is TRBD1 (6 bases). Trimming removed 5 bases at V and 0 bases at J, with 17 bases between. This CDR3 spans 17 amino acids. The V gene's germline CDR1 is SGHTA and CDR2 FQGNSA. This CDR3 is CASSPKLRTDSGNTIYF. The CDR3 coding sequence is TGTGCCAGCAGCCCAAAACTCAGGACAGACTCTGGAAACACCATATATTTT. Full variable domain (remainder filled in from reference TRBV7-2 and TRBJ1-3): GAGVSQSPSNKVTEKGKDVELRCDPISGHTALYWYRQSLGQGLEFLIYFQGNSAPDKSGLPSDRFSAERTGGSVSTLTIQRTQQEDSAVYLCASSPKLRTDSGNTIYFGEGSWLTVV.

This clone turned up a few times. The rearrangement links TRBV19 to TRBJ1-2; a possible D gene is TRBD1 (6 bases). CDR3 length equals 14 residues. Germline CDR1 and CDR2: LNHDA and SQIVND (reference sequence). Trimming stripped 7 bases from V and 2 bases from J, with 14 bases between. The CDR3 coding sequence is TGTGCCAGTAATAAGAGGGGGATAAACTATGGCTACACCTTC. It encodes CASNKRGINYGYTF.

This clone appeared a single time. The V and J genes are TRBV6-5 and TRBJ1-3; D is undetermined. Germline V gene sequence: CDR1 MNHEY, CDR2 SVGAGI. This CDR3 spans 14 amino acids. V dropped 4 bases and J dropped 3 bases, with 10 bases sitting between them. The CDR3: CASSSKLDGNTIYF. The CDR3 nucleotides are TGTGCCAGCAGTTCCAAATTGGATGGAAACACCATATATTTT.

The V and J genes are TRBV19 and TRBJ1-6; the D is unclear. CDR1 and CDR2 (germline): LNHDA, SQIVND (reference sequence). Trimming left V 6 bases short and J 10 bases short, with 19 bases between. This CDR3 comprises 15 residues. CDR3 coding DNA: TGTGCCAGTAGCCCCCTCGGTGGGTTAGGATCACCCCTCCACTTT. This gives the protein CASSPLGGLGSPLHF.

The gene calls are TRBV19 and TRBJ1-5, with D possibly TRBD1 on 6 matching bases. The germline CDR1 and CDR2 sequences are LNHDA and SQIVND (reference sequence). The CDR3 extends over 17 amino acids. V shed 3 bases and J shed 2 bases, with 17 bases lying between them. DNA for the CDR3: TGTGCCAGTAGTATGAGTCCGCAACAGGGTGGCAATCAGCCCCAGCATTTT. Amino acid sequence: CASSMSPQQGGNQPQHF. Full variable domain (rest looked up from reference TRBV19 and TRBJ1-5): DGGITQSPKYLFRKEGQNVTLSCEQNLNHDAMYWYRQDPGQGLRLIYYSQIVNDFQKGDIAEGYSVSREKKESFPLTVTSAQKNPTAFYLCASSMSPQQGGNQPQHFGDGTRLSIL.

The chain carries TRBV6-2 or TRBV6-3 and TRBJ2-7, with 8 bases that match TRBD2. The trim removed 6 bases at V and 5 bases at J, leaving 6 bases unmatched. Germline V lookup: CDR1 MNHEY, CDR2 SVGEGT. The CDR3 runs 13 residues. CDR3 nucleotide sequence: TGTGCCAGCAGCTCCGGGGGGGCCAACGAGCAGTACTTC. Its translation is CASSSGGANEQYF.

This clone was observed once. The gene calls are TRBV9 and TRBJ2-7; perhaps D is TRBD1 or TRBD2 (5 bases each). V was shortened by 4 bases and J by 3 bases, with 17 bases between the two germline ends. Germline V lookup: CDR1 SGDLS, CDR2 YYNGEE. The CDR3 is 15 amino acids. CDR3 sequence (DNA): TGTGCCAGCAGCCGAAGCACGGGACCGAACTACGAGCAGTACTTC. This sequence encodes CASSRSTGPNYEQYF.

The V and J genes are TRBV6-2 or TRBV6-3 and TRBJ2-1; D is possibly TRBD1 (6 bases). The CDR3 length is 13 residues. V was pared by 6 bases and J by 7 bases, with 13 bases between. Per the germline V gene, CDR1 is MNHEY and CDR2 is SVGEGT. CDR3: CASSLLQGNEQFF. CDR3 DNA: TGTGCCAGCAGCCTTCTGCAGGGGAATGAGCAGTTCTTC.